A few counts support the clone carrying this T cell receptor (beta chain). Its antigen remains unidentified. Trimming removed 2 bases at V and 5 bases at J, with 8 bases between. This CDR3 spans 13 amino acids. Per germline, CDR1 KGHDR and CDR2 SFDVKD. The sample originates from a study of T cell repertoires in cytomegalovirus infection. The wider study: Public TCR beta signature analysis indicated the presence of both CMV infection and matching HLA type. Study conclusions and caveats: HLA-C-restricted CMV clonotypes gave the most frequent clonotype in two of eight donors. Carriage of CMV together with the relevant HLA was identifiable through cumulative public TCR beta family frequency.

TCRdb passed the reads through MiXCR, listing each CDR3 protein once. The table lists about 160,000 distinct CDR3 sequences, approximately 17% of them singletons, with roughly a sixth in the top ten. The sequence derives from a human donor in good health (CMV status not recorded). Some clones in this sample may be carry-over from other donors' samples. Sequenced input: CD8+ T cells from PBMCs. V is TRBV24-1 and J is TRBJ2-5; no definite D call. The CDR3, as DNA: TGTGCCACCAGTGATTCCCTAAGGGAGACCCAGTACTTC. It specifies CATSDSLRETQYF.